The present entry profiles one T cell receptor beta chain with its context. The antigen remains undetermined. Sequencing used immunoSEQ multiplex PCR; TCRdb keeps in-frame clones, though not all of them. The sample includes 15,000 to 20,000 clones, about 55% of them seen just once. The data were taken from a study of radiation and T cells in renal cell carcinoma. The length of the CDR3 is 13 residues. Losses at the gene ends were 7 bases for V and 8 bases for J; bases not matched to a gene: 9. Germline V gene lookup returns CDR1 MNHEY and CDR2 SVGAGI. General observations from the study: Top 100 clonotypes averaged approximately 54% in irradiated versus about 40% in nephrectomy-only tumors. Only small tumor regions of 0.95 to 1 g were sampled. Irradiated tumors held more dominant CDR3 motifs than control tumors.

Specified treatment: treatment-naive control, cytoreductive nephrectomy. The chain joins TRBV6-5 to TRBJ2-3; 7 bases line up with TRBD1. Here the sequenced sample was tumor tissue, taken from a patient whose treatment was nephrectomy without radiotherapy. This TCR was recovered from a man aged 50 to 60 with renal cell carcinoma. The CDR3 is CASNFDRDGTQYF. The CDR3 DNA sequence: TGTGCCAGCAACTTCGACAGGGACGGTACGCAGTATTTT.